Each of the 10 T cell receptor beta chains below was sequenced from the same sample in a study of vaccination effects on CD4 cells after COVID-19. TCRdb keeps only in-frame clones here, not all; method: immunoSEQ multiplex PCR. In the table there are 70,000 or so clones, 78% of which are singletons. The antigens these receptors bind are not known. Viral peptide pools were used in the ViraFEST assay to expand antigen-specific CD4+ T cells, and sequencing came afterward. Isolation of CD4+ T cells took place after about nine days of culture. The healthy vaccine recipients, who had no prior SARS-CoV-2 infection, showed negative nucleocapsid antibodies. Here the sequenced sample was CD4+ T cells from PBMCs cultured with SARS-CoV-2 spike peptides, taken before COVID-19 vaccination. The receptors originated from a human donor who received a COVID-19 vaccine.

The genes are TRBV6-5 and TRBJ1-4; TRBD1 aligns across 7 bases. Per the germline V gene, CDR1 is MNHEY and CDR2 is SVGAGI. Trimming at V came to 8 bases and at J to 5 bases, leaving 11 bases not matched to a gene. The CDR3 spans 15 residues. For the CDR3, the DNA is TGTGCCAGCTGCTCATCGACAGGGTTAAATGAAAAACTGTTTTTT. Amino acids: CASCSSTGLNEKLFF.

The V call is TRBV5-1, the J call TRBJ2-3, with 9 bases fitting TRBD1. CDR1 is SGHRS and CDR2 is YFSETQ in the germline V gene. This CDR3 is 15 amino acids long. V was clipped by 4 bases and J by 0 bases; unmatched bases: 3. CDR3 loop: CASSNRGPSTDTQYF. The CDR3 DNA reads as TGCGCCAGCAGCAACAGGGGGCCGAGCACAGATACGCAGTATTTT.

This clone was seen only a few times. V is TRBV2 and J is TRBJ1-4; D remains ambiguous. V lost 9 bases, J lost 7 bases, and 15 bases lay in between. There are 13 residues in the CDR3. Germline V gives CDR1 SNHLY, CDR2 FYNNEI. CDR3 bases: TGTGCCAGTGAAACTAAGAGGAGTGAAAAACTGTTTTTT. Protein product: CASETKRSEKLFF.

The chain links TRBV7-2 to TRBJ2-1, with TRBD2 as a possible D gene (6 bases). The CDR3 sequence is 16 residues long. Trimming shortened V by 5 bases and J by 3 bases, and 17 bases separated the two germline ends. Germline V gene lookup returns CDR1 SGHTA and CDR2 FQGNSA. The CDR3 sequence: CASSPFGRGGYNEQFF. The CDR3 nucleotides are TGTGCCAGCAGCCCCTTCGGGCGGGGCGGCTACAATGAGCAGTTCTTC.

This sequence joins TRBV7-2 and TRBJ2-1; 16 bases fit TRBD2. This CDR3 contains 18 residues. Germline V gene lookup returns CDR1 SGHTA and CDR2 FQGNSA. With 5 bases clipped from V and 1 base from J, the junction kept 5 bases outside the gene matches. CDR3 bases: TGTGCCAGCAGCCCGGGACTAGCGGGGGGGCCGTCCTACAATGAGCAGTTCTTC. Protein: CASSPGLAGGPSYNEQFF.

The chain uses TRBV6-2 or TRBV6-3 and TRBJ2-1, with 9 bases aligning to TRBD1. Trimming took 0 bases from V and 4 from J; bases not matched to a gene: 1. Germline CDR1 and CDR2: MNHEY and SVGEGT. This CDR3 region has 15 residues. CDR3 region: CASSYSGQGYNEQFF. The CDR3 DNA is TGTGCCAGCAGTTACTCGGGACAGGGATACAATGAGCAGTTCTTC.

The V and J genes are TRBV6-6 and TRBJ2-3, with a tentative D call TRBD1 (6 bases). The germline V and J ends were trimmed by 10 bases and 3 bases, with 14 bases remaining between them. The CDR3 loop spans 13 amino acids. Germline V CDR1 and CDR2: MNHNY, SVGAGI (reference sequence). The CDR3 DNA follows: TGTGCCATCAAACAGGGATCGACAGATACGCAGTATTTT. Amino acid sequence: CAIKQGSTDTQYF.

The V call is TRBV7-8, the J call TRBJ1-5; D not certain. The germline CDR1 and CDR2 sequences are SGHVS and FQNEAQ. The CDR3 extends over 15 amino acids. V dropped 1 base and J dropped 0 bases, with 7 bases sitting between them. The CDR3 sequence: CASSLEQFSNQPQHF. The CDR3, as DNA: TGTGCCAGCAGCTTAGAACAGTTTAGCAATCAGCCCCAGCATTTT.

J is TRBJ1-5 and V is TRBV24-1; D not resolved. Per the germline V gene, CDR1 is KGHDR and CDR2 is SFDVKD. Trimming stripped 4 bases from V and 3 bases from J, with 9 bases between. The CDR3 runs 14 residues. The CDR3 coding sequence is TGTGCCACCAGTGACGGTCAGTTCAATCAGCCCCAGCATTTT. This sequence encodes CATSDGQFNQPQHF.

In the case of this clone: Other DNA sequences from this sample encode an identical CDR3 as well. V and J are TRBV6-5 and TRBJ1-5, with 8 positions matching TRBD1. Germline trimming cut 6 bases from V and 1 base from J; bases unmatched to any gene: 5. Germline V CDR1 and CDR2: MNHEY, SVGAGI. The CDR3 extends over 15 amino acids. CDR3 sequence: CASSRDRGSNQPQHF. The DNA of the CDR3 is TGTGCCAGCAGCCGCGACAGGGGAAGCAATCAGCCCCAGCATTTT.